The rows below give T cell receptor beta chains drawn from one sample of a study of CD8 T cells in ankylosing spondylitis. TCRdb re-called the 5' RACE reads through MiXCR, storing one row per CDR3 protein. Found here are 450,000 to 550,000 distinct CDR3 sequences, roughly 5.2% of them singletons; the top ten hold under 4.5%. The specimen sequenced was blood, either unsorted or a sorted T cell fraction (not recorded which). The source of these receptors is a male donor with ankylosing spondylitis. The CDR3 runs from the conserved cysteine through the conserved F or W. The order of the fields is D gene, J gene, clone size, V gene, CDR3 DNA, CDR3 protein. A D gene is named only where the DNA matches it firmly. The size field is filled for only some rows; it gives once, few, many or a size class.

>NA|TRBJ2-2|many|TRBV30
TGTGCCTGGACAACCAACACCGGGGAGCTGTTTTTT
CAWTTNTGELFF
>TRBD1|TRBJ2-2|many|TRBV4-2
TGTGCCAGCAGCCAACGTCCCGGGACAGGATCGAACACCGGGGAGCTGTTTTTT
CASSQRPGTGSNTGELFF
>NA|TRBJ2-3|many|TRBV4-3
TGCGCCAGCAGGGCCGGGGGCGGCACAGATACGCAGTATTTT
CASRAGGGTDTQYF
>TRBD1|TRBJ2-1|many|TRBV9
TGTGCCAACAGCTTCCCCCGGCGGGGACAGGGCTACAATGAGCAGTTCTTC
CANSFPRRGQGYNEQFF
>TRBD1|TRBJ2-7|NA|TRBV18
TGTGCCAGCTCGGACGGGACAGGGTTCGAGCAGTACTTC
CASSDGTGFEQYF
>TRBD1|TRBJ2-7|few|TRBV27
TGTGCCAGCAGTTTCGCAAGACCGGGACAGGGGGTTCGCGAGCAGTACTTC
CASSFARPGQGVREQYF
>NA|TRBJ2-2|many|TRBV20-1
TGCAGTGCGCTCCAGTACACCGGGGAGCTGTTTTTT
CSALQYTGELFF
>NA|TRBJ2-7|many|TRBV20-1
TGCAGTGCACGACGACCGGGACTGGGGCTTGCGTGGCAGTACTTC
CSARRPGLGLAWQYF
>NA|TRBJ1-1|many|TRBV29-1
TGCAGCGCCTCGAGTACGAGCGGCACTGAAGCTTTCTTT
CSASSTSGTEAFF
>NA|TRBJ2-3|many|TRBV11-1
TGTGCCAGCGCGGAGGGGGGCACTAGCACAGATACGCAGTATTTT
CASAEGGTSTDTQYF
>NA|TRBJ2-7|few|TRBV6-6
TGTGCCACCTCCCGGGACAACGCCTACGAGCAGTACTTC
CATSRDNAYEQYF
>NA|TRBJ1-2|many|TRBV20-1
TGCAGTGCTCTCTCGACAGTTAACTATGGCTACACCTTC
CSALSTVNYGYTF
>NA|TRBJ2-5|few|TRBV7-2
TGTGCCAGCAGCTTAAACGGTGACTTGGAGACCCAGTACTTC
CASSLNGDLETQYF
>NA|TRBJ1-2|many|TRBV12-3/TRBV12-4
TGTGCCAGCAGTGGACCGGGGGGCTACACCTTC
CASSGPGGYTF
>NA|TRBJ2-7|many|TRBV9
TGTGCCAGCAGCGTAGGGTCGAGGGGGTACGAGCAGTACTTC
CASSVGSRGYEQYF
>TRBD1|TRBJ2-2|many|TRBV27
TGTGCCAGCAGTGGACAGGGTGGGAAAACCGGGGAGCTGTTTTTT
CASSGQGGKTGELFF
>NA|TRBJ2-1|few|TRBV2
TGTGCCAGCAGTTGGACGTTTGGGCAGTTCTTC
CASSWTFGQFF